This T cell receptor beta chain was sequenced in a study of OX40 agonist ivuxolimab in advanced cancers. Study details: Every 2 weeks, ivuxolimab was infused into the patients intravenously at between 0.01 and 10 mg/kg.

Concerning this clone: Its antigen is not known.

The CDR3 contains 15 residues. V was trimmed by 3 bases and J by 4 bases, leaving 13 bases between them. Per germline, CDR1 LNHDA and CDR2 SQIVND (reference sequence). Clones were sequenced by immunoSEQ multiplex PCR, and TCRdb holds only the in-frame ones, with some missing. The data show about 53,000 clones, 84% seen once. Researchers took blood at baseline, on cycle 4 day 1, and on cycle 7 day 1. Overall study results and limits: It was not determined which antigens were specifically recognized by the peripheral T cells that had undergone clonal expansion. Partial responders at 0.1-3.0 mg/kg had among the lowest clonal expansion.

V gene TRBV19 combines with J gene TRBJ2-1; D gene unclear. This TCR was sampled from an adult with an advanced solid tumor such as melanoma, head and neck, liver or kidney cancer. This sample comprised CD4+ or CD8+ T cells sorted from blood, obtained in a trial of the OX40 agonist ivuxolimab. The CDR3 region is CASSISQAQYNEQFF. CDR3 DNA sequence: TGTGCCAGTAGTATTAGTCAGGCCCAGTACAATGAGCAGTTCTTC.